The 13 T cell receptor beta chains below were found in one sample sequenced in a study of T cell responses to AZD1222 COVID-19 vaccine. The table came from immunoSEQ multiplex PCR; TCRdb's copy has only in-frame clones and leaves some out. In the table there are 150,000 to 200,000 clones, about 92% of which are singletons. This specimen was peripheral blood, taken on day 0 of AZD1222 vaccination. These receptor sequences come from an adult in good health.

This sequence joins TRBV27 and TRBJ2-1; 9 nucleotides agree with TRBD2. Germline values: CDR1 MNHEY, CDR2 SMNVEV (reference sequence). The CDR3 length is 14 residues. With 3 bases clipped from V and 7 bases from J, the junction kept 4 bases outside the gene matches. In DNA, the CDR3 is TGTGCCAGCAGTTTTCAGCGGGGGGCAAATGAGCAGTTCTTC. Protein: CASSFQRGANEQFF.

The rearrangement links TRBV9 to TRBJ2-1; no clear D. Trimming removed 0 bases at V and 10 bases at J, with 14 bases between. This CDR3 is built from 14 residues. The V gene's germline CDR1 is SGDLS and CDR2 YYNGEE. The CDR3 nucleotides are TGTGCCAGCAGCGTAGCTTATCGCTTTAGGGAGCAGTTCTTC. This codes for CASSVAYRFREQFF.

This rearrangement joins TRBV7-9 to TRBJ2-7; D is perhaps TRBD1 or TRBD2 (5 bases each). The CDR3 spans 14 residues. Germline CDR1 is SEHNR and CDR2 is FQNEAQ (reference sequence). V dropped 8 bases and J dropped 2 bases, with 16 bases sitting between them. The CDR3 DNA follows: TGTGCCAGCCTTCCAGGGACGGGACCCTACGAGCAGTACTTC. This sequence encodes CASLPGTGPYEQYF. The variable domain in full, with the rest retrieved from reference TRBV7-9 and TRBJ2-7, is DTGVSQNPRHKITKRGQNVTFRCDPISEHNRLYWYRQTLGQGPEFLTYFQNEAQLEKSRLLSDRFSAERPKGSFSTLEIQRTEQGDSAMYLCASLPGTGPYEQYFGPGTRLTVT.

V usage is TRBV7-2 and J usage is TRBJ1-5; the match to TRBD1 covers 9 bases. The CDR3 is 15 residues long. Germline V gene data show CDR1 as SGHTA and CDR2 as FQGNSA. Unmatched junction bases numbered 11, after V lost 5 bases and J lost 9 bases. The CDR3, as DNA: TGTGCCAGCAGCCCCCAGGGACAGGGCCTGAGGCCCCAGCATTTT. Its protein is CASSPQGQGLRPQHF.

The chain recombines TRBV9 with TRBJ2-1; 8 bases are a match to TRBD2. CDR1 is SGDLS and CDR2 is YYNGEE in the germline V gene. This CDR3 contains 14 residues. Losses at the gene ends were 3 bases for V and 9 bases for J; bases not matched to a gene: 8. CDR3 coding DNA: TGTGCCAGCAGCGCCCACGGGGGGGCCCCTGAGCAGTTCTTC. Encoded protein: CASSAHGGAPEQFF.

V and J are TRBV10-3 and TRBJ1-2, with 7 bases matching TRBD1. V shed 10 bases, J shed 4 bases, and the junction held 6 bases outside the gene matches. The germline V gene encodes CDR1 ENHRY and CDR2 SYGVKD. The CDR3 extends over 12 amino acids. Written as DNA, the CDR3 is TGTGCCACCATGACAGGGTCCTATGGCTACACCTTC. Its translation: CATMTGSYGYTF.

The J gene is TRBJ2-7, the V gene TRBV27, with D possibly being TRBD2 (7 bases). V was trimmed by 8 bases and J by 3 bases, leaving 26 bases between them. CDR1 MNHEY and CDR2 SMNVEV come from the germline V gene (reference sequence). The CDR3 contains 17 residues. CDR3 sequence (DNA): TGTGCCAGCTCGTTTTTGTACGGGGGGCTACCTTACTACGAGCAGTACTTC. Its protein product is CASSFLYGGLPYYEQYF.

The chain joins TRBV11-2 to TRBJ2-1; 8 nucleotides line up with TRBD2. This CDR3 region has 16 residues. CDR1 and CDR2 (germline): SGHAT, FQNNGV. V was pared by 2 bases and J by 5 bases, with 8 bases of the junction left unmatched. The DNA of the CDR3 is TGTGCCAGCAGCTTATCTAGGACTAGCAGTGACAATGAGCAGTTCTTC. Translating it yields CASSLSRTSSDNEQFF.

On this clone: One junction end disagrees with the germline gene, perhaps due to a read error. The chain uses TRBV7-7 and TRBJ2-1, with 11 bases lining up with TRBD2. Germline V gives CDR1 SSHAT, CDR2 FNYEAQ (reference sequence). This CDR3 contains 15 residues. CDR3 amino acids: CASSLAGGPNNEQFF. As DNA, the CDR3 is TGTGCCAGCAGTTTAGCGGGAGGGCCGAACAATGAGCAGTTCTTC. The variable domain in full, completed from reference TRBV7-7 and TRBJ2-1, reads GAGVSQSPRYKVTKRGQDVTLRCDPISSHATLYWYQQALGQGPEFLTYFNYEAQPDKSGLPSDRFSAERPEGSISTLTIQRTEQRDSAMYRCASSLAGGPNNEQFFGPGTRLTVL.

CDR3 amino acids: CAWTRAGGEKLFF. The CDR3 nucleotides are TGTGCCTGGACCAGGGCAGGGGGGGAAAAACTGTTTTTT. The V gene is TRBV30, the J gene TRBJ1-4, with 7 bases that match TRBD1. Trimming took 4 bases from V and 8 from J; bases not matched to a gene: 7. CDR1 is GTSNPN and CDR2 is SVGIG in the germline V gene (reference sequence). This CDR3 has 13 residues.

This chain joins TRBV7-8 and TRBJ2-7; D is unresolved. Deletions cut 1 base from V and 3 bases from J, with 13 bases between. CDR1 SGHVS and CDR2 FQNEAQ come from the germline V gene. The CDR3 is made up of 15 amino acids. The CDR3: CASSLGATLFYEQYF. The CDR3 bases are TGTGCCAGCAGCTTAGGAGCGACATTGTTCTACGAGCAGTACTTC.

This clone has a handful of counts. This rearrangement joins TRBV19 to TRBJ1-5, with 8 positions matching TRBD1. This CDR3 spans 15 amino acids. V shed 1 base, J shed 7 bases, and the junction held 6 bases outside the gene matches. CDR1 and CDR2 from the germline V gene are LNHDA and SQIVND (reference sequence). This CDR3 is CASSIAGGARQPQHF. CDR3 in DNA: TGTGCCAGTAGTATAGCAGGGGGCGCGAGGCAGCCCCAGCATTTT.

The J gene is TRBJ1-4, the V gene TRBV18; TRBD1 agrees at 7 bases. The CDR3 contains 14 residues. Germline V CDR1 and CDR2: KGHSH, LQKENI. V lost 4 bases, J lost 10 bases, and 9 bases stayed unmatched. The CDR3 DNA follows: TGTGCCAGCTCACTCGAAGACAGGGAAGTAAAACTGTTTTTT. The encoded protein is CASSLEDREVKLFF.